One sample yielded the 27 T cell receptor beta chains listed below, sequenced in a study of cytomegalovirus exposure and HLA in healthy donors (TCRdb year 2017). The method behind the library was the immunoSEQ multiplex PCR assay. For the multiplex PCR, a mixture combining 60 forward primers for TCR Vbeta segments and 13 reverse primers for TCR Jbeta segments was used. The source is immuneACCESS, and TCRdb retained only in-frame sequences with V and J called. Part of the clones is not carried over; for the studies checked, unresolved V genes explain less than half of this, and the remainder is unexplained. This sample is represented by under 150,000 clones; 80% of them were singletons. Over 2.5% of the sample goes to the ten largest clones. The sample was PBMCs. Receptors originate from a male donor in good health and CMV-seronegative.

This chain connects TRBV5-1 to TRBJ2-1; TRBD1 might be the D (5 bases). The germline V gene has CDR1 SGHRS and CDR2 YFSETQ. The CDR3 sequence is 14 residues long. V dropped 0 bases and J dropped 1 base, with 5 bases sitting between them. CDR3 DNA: TGCGCCAGCAGCTTGGACAGGTCCTACAATGAGCAGTTCTTC. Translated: CASSLDRSYNEQFF.

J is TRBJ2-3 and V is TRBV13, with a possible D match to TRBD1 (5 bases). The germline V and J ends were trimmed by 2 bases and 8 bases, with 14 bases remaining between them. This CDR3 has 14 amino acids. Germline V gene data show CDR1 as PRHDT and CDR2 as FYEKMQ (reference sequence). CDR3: CASSLRTPPGTQYF. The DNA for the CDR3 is TGTGCCAGCAGCTTACGGACACCCCCCGGTACGCAGTATTTT. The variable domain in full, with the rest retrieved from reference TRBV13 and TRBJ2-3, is AAGVIQSPRHLIKEKRETATLKCYPIPRHDTVYWYQQGPGQDPQFLISFYEKMQSDKGSIPDRFSAQQFSDYHSELNMSSLELGDSALYFCASSLRTPPGTQYFGPGTRLTVL.

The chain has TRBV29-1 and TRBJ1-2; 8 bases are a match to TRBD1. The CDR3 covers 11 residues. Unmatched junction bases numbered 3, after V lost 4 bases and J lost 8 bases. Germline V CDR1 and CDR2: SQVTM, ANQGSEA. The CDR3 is CSVGQGYGYTF. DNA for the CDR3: TGCAGCGTTGGACAGGGGTACGGCTACACCTTC.

The CDR3 protein is CASSPSGGGELFF. CDR3 sequence (DNA): TGTGCCAGCAGCCCATCCGGAGGCGGGGAGCTGTTTTTT. The chain joins TRBV11-3 to TRBJ2-2, with D perhaps matching TRBD2 (5 bases). CDR3 length: 13 amino acids. Looked up from germline, CDR1 is SGHNT and CDR2 is YENEEA. Trimming shortened V by 5 bases and J by 7 bases, and 11 bases separated the two germline ends.

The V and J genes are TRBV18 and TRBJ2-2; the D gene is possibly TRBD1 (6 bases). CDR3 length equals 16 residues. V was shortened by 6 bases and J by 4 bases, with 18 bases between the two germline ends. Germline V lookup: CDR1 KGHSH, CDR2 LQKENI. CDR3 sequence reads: CASSLSWDTSTGELFF. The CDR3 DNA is TGTGCCAGCTCCCTCAGCTGGGACACCAGCACCGGGGAGCTGTTTTTT. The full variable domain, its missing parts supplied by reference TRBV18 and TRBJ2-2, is NAGVMQNPRHLVRRRGQEARLRCSPMKGHSHVYWYRQLPEEGLKFMVYLQKENIIDESGMPKERFSAEFPKEGPSILRIQQVVRGDSAAYFCASSLSWDTSTGELFFGEGSRLTVL.

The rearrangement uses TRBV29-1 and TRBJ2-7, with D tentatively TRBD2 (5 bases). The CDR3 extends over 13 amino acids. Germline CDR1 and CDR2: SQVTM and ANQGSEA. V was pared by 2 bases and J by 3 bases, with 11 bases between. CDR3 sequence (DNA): TGCAGCGTTGAAAACCCTGGGAGCTACGAGCAGTACTTC. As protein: CSVENPGSYEQYF.

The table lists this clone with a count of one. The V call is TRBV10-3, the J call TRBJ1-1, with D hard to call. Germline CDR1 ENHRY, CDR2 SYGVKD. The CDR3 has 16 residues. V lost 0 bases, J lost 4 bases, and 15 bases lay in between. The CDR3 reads CAISESRAWGGTEAFF. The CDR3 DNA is TGTGCCATCAGTGAGTCGAGGGCCTGGGGTGGCACTGAAGCTTTCTTT.

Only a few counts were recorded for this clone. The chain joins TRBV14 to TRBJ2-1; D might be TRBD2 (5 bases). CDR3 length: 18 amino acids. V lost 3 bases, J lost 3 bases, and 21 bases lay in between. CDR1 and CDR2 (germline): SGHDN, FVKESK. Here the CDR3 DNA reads TGTGCCAGCAGCCAGAGGCACCTGGACTTTCTGGGCTACAATGAGCAGTTCTTC. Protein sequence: CASSQRHLDFLGYNEQFF.

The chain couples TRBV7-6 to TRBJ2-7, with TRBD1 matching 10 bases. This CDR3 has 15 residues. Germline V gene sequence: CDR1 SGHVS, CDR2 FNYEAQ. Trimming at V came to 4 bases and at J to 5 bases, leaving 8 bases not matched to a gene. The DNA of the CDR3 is TGTGCCAGCAGCTCCCTGGGGGACAGGGGCCACGAGCAGTACTTC. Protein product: CASSSLGDRGHEQYF. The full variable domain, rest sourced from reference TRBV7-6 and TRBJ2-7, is GAGVSQSPRYKVTKRGQDVALRCDPISGHVSLYWYRQALGQGPEFLTYFNYEAQQDKSGLPNDRFSAERPEGSISTLTIQRTEQRDSAMYRCASSSLGDRGHEQYFGPGTRLTVT.

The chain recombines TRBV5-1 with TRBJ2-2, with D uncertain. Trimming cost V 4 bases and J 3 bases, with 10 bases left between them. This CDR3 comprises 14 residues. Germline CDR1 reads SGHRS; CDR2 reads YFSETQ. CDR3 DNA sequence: TGCGCCAGCAGCCACAGAGACCACACCGGGGAGCTGTTTTTT. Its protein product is CASSHRDHTGELFF.

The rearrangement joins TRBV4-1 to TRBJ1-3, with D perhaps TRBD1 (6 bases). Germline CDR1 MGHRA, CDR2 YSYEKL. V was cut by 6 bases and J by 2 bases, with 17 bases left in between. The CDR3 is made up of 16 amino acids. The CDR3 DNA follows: TGCGCCAGCAGTCTTTTTTCCGGGACAACTGGAAACACCATATATTTT. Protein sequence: CASSLFSGTTGNTIYF.

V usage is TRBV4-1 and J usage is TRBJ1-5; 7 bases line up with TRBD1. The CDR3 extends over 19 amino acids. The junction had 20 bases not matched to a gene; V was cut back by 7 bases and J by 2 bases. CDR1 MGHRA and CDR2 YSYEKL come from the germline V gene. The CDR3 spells CASTRGEGARDRGNQPQHF. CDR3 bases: TGCGCCAGCACCCGTGGTGAGGGGGCCAGGGACCGGGGCAATCAGCCCCAGCATTTT.

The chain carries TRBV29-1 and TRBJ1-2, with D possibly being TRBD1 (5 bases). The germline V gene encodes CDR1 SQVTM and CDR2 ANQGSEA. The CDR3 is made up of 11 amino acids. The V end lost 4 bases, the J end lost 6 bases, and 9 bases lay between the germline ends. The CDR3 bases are TGCAGCGTTGCGCAGGGCCATGGCTACACCTTC. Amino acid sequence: CSVAQGHGYTF. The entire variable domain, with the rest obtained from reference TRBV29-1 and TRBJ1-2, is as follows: SAVISQKPSRDICQRGTSLTIQCQVDSQVTMMFWYRQQPGQSLTLIATANQGSEATYESGFVIDKFPISRPNLTFSTLTVSNMSPEDSSIYLCSVAQGHGYTFGSGTRLTVV.

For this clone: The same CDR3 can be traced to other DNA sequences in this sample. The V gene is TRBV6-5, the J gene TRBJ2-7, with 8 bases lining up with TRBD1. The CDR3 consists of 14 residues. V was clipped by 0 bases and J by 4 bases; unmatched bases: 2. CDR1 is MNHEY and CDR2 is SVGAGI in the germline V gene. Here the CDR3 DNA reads TGTGCCAGCAGTTACTCCGACAGGGGTTACGAGCAGTACTTC. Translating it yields CASSYSDRGYEQYF.

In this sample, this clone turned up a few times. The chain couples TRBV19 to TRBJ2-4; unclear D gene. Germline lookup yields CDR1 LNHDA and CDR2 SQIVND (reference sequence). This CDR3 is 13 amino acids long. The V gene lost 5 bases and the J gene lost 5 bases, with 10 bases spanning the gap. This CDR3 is CASSSRQENIQYF. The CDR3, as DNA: TGTGCCAGTAGTTCTCGCCAGGAAAACATTCAGTACTTC. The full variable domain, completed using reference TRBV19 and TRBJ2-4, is DGGITQSPKYLFRKEGQNVTLSCEQNLNHDAMYWYRQDPGQGLRLIYYSQIVNDFQKGDIAEGYSVSREKKESFPLTVTSAQKNPTAFYLCASSSRQENIQYFGAGTRLSVL.

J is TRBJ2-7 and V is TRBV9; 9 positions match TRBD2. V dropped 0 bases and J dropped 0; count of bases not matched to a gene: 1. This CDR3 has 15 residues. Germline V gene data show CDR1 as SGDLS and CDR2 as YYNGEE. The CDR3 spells CASSVGTSVSYEQYF. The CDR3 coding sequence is TGTGCCAGCAGCGTAGGGACTAGCGTCTCCTACGAGCAGTACTTC.

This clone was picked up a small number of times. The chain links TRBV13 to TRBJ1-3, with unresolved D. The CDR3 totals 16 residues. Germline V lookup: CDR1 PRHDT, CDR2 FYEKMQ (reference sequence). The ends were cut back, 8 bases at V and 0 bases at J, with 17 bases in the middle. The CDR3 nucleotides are TGTGCCAGCCCCTCCCCCGGGAACCCCTCTGGAAACACCATATATTTT. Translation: CASPSPGNPSGNTIYF.

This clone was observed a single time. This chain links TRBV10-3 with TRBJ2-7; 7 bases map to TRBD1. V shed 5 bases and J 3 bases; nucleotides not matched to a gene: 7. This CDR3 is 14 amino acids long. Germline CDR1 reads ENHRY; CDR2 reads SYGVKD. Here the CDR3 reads CAISTGVGYYEQYF. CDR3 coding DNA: TGTGCCATCAGTACAGGGGTAGGATACTACGAGCAGTACTTC.

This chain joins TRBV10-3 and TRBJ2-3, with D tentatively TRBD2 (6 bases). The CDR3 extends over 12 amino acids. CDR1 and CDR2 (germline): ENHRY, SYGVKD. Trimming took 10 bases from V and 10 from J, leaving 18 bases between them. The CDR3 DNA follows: TGTGCCACCTATGATGCGGGGTTCGCGCAGTATTTT. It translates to CATYDAGFAQYF.

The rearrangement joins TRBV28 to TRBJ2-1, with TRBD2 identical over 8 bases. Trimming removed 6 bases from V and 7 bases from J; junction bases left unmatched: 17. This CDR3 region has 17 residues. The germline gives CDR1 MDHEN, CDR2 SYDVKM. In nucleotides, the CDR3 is TGTGCCAGCAGGATAAATGACCGGGGGGGCCGAGGAAATGAGCAGTTCTTC. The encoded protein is CASRINDRGGRGNEQFF. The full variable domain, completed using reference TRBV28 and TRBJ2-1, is DVKVTQSSRYLVKRTGEKVFLECVQDMDHENMFWYRQDPGLGLRLIYFSYDVKMKEKGDIPEGYSVSREKKERFSLILESASTNQTSMYLCASRINDRGGRGNEQFFGPGTRLTVL.

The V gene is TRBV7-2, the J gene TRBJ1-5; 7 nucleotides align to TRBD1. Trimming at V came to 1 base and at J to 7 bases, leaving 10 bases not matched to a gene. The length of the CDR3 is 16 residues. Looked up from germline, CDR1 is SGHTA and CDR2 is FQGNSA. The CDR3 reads CASSLGPDRQGQPQHF. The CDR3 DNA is TGTGCCAGCAGCTTAGGCCCGGACAGGCAGGGACAGCCCCAGCATTTT.

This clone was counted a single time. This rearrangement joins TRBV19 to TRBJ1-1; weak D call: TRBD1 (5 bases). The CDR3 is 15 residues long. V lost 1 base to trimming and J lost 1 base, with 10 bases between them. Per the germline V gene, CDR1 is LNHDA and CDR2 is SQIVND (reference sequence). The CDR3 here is CASSIGDRQNTEAFF. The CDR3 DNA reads TGTGCCAGTAGTATAGGCGACAGACAGAACACTGAAGCTTTCTTT. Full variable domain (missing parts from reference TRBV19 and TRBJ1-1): DGGITQSPKYLFRKEGQNVTLSCEQNLNHDAMYWYRQDPGQGLRLIYYSQIVNDFQKGDIAEGYSVSREKKESFPLTVTSAQKNPTAFYLCASSIGDRQNTEAFFGQGTRLTVV.

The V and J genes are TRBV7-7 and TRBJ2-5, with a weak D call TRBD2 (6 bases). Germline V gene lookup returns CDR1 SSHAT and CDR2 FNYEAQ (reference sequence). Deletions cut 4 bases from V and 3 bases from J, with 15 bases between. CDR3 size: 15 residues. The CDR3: CASSSSGPWEETQYF. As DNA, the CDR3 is TGTGCCAGCAGCTCAAGCGGGCCGTGGGAAGAGACCCAGTACTTC. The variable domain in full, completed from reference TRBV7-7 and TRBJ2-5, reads GAGVSQSPRYKVTKRGQDVTLRCDPISSHATLYWYQQALGQGPEFLTYFNYEAQPDKSGLPSDRFSAERPEGSISTLTIQRTEQRDSAMYRCASSSSGPWEETQYFGPGTRLLVL.

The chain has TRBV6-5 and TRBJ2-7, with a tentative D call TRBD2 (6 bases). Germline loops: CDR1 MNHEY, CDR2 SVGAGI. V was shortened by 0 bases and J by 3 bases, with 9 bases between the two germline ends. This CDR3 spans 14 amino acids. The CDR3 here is CASSYSRRGYEQYF. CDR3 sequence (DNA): TGTGCCAGCAGTTACTCTCGGCGGGGCTACGAGCAGTACTTC.

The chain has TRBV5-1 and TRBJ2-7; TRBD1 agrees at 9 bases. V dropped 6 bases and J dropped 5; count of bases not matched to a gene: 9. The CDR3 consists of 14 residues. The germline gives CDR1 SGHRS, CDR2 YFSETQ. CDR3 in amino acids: CASTPWTGANEQYF. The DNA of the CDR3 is TGCGCCAGCACCCCTTGGACAGGGGCAAACGAGCAGTACTTC.

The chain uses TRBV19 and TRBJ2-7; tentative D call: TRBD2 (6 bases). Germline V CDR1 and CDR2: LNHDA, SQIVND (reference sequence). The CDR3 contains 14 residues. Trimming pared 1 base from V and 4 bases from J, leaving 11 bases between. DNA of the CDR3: TGTGCCAGTAGTATAGCGGGAGAGACATACGAGCAGTACTTC. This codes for CASSIAGETYEQYF.

In DNA form, the CDR3 reads TGCGCCAGCAGCGACAGAGGGGGACAAAGGGGGACTGAAGCTTTCTTT. Translating it yields CASSDRGGQRGTEAFF. V is TRBV5-1 and J is TRBJ1-1; possible D gene TRBD1, 6 bases. This CDR3 is built from 16 residues. Deletions cut 4 bases from V and 5 bases from J, with 21 bases between. The V gene's germline CDR1 is SGHRS and CDR2 YFSETQ.